This paragraph reports one TCR beta chain. As yet, its antigen is unknown. Unique-molecular-identifier-tagged TCR beta cDNA libraries were used. The yield from about 1 to 10 million T cells was roughly 500,000 cDNA molecules in total. From the PCR reads, TCRdb called clonotypes with MiXCR, one entry per CDR3 protein. The sample includes 400,000 to 500,000 distinct CDR3 sequences, more than 30% seen only once; the top ten take about 8%. The source of the sample is a study of post-analysis software for immune sequencing data. Study-level points and caveats: Roughly 5 TRBV segments, TRBV5-6, TRBV5-1 and TRBV20-1 among them, were found more frequent in patients than controls.

The CDR3 totals 15 residues. Germline lookup yields CDR1 MGHRA and CDR2 YSYEKL. This chain connects TRBV4-1 to TRBJ2-5; D might be TRBD1 (6 bases). The J call may be mistaken, given a closer DNA end match to TRBJ2-7. This clonotype was obtained from a girl aged 2-10 years with multiple sclerosis. The sample was blood. The CDR3 spells CASSQAPGTPYEQYF. In DNA, the CDR3 is TGCGCCAGCAGCCAAGCCCCCGGGACACCGTACGAGCAGTACTTC.